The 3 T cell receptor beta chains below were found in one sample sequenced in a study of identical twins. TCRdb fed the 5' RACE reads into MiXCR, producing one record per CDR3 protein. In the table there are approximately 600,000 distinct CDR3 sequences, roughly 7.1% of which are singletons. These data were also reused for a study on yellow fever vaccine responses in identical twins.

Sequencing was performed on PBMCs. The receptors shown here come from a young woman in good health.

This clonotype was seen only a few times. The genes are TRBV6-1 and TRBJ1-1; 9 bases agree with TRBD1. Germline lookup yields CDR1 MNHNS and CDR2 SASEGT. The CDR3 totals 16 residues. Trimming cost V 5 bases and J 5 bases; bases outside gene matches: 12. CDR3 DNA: TGTGCCAGCAGTAAGCTTCTGACAGGGGGTTTTACTGAAGCTTTCTTT. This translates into CASSKLLTGGFTEAFF.

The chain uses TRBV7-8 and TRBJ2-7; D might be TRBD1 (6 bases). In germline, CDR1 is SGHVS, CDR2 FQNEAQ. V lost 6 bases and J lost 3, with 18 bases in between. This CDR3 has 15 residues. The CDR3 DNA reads TGTGCCAGCAGGTTCAGGGGAAGAAGTAGCTACGAGCAGTACTTC. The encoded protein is CASRFRGRSSYEQYF.

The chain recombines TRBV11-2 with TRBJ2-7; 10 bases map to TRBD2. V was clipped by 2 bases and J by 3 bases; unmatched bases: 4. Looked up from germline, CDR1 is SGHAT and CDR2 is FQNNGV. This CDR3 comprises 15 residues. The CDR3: CASSLSSGGLYEQYV. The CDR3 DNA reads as TGTGCCAGCAGCTTATCTAGCGGGGGCCTCTACGAGCAGTACGTC.